This T cell receptor beta chain was profiled in a study of blood T cells in healthy people across ages. Samples each had at least 5 micrograms of total RNA extracted. CDR1 and CDR2 from the germline V gene are DFQATT and SNEGSKA (reference sequence). The CDR3 loop spans 15 amino acids. V was trimmed by 4 bases and J by 0 bases, leaving 10 bases between them. Whole-study results and caveats: More naive CD4+ cells and higher diversity were found in long-lived than in aged donors.

As concerns this clonotype: No antigen is known for it.

A second PCR, run for roughly 7 to 12 cycles, used a sample-barcoded 5' primer plus a J-beta primer mix. TCRdb reprocessed the 5' RACE reads with MiXCR, giving one entry per CDR3 protein. Of some 800,000 distinct CDR3 sequences in the sample, more than 20% were seen once. The sample was also linked to a second study, of T cells of mothers and their children.

The sample consisted of blood. V usage is TRBV20-1 and J usage is TRBJ2-6, with D perhaps TRBD1 (5 bases). The source of this sequence is a boy younger than 18 in good health. The CDR3, as DNA: TGCAGTGCTACGGACACGATCTCTGGGGCCAACGTCCTGACTTTC. Translating gives CSATDTISGANVLTF.